These 6 T cell receptor beta chains share one sample of origin, sequenced in a study of blood T cells in healthy people across ages. The second PCR ran roughly 6 to 12 cycles with a sample-barcoded 5' primer and J-beta primers. TCRdb independently ran MiXCR on the 5' RACE reads; one entry per CDR3 protein. The profile covers fewer than 2 million distinct CDR3 sequences, with roughly 43% appearing a single time and 23% taken by the ten largest. The specimen sequenced was blood. These TCRs come from a human donor in good health.

The chain carries TRBV7-2 and TRBJ2-3, with TRBD1 matching 9 bases. V dropped 5 bases and J dropped 2; count of bases not matched to a gene: 5. Germline CDR1 reads SGHTA; CDR2 reads FQGNSA. The CDR3 is made up of 15 amino acids. CDR3: CASSGTGPTTDTQYF. Written as DNA, the CDR3 is TGTGCCAGCAGCGGGACAGGGCCCACCACAGATACGCAGTATTTT.

The V and J genes are TRBV5-1 and TRBJ2-2, with D perhaps matching TRBD2 (6 bases). Germline assignment: CDR1 SGHRS and CDR2 YFSETQ. This CDR3 is built from 16 residues. V lost 0 bases and J lost 1, with 10 bases in between. The CDR3 sequence: CASSLDTGVNTGELFF. CDR3 DNA sequence: TGCGCCAGCAGCTTGGATACGGGGGTGAACACCGGGGAGCTGTTTTTT.

This clonotype appeared a single time. The chain links TRBV14 to TRBJ2-7, with 7 positions matching TRBD1. CDR3 length: 15 residues. The V and J ends lost 1 base and 0 bases, in that order; junction bases with no gene match: 3. CDR1 is SGHDN and CDR2 is FVKESK in the germline V gene. CDR3 amino acids: CASSQVRGPSYEQYF. The CDR3 DNA is TGTGCCAGCAGCCAAGTAAGGGGGCCCTCCTACGAGCAGTACTTC.

This clonotype was picked up a small number of times. V gene TRBV29-1 combines with J gene TRBJ2-1, with 10 bases aligning to TRBD1. V lost 8 bases and J lost 9; bases outside the gene matches: 13. The germline gives CDR1 SQVTM, CDR2 ANQGSEA. There are 14 residues in the CDR3. This CDR3 is CSKKGDRGFGEQFF. CDR3 bases: TGCAGCAAAAAGGGGGACAGGGGTTTTGGTGAGCAGTTCTTC.

In its sample, this clonotype was seen a few times. This sequence joins TRBV12-3 or TRBV12-4 and TRBJ1-6; D is unresolved. Deletions cut 4 bases from V and 7 bases from J, with 14 bases between. CDR3 length: 15 amino acids. The CDR3 spells CASSWVPLGNSPLHF. Written as DNA, the CDR3 is TGTGCCAGCAGTTGGGTCCCCCTAGGCAATTCACCCCTCCACTTT.

This clonotype has only a few counts. This chain links TRBV20-1 with TRBJ2-5; TRBD2 might be the D (6 bases). The end of the DNA fits TRBJ2-7 better, so the J call may be wrong. The CDR3 is 14 amino acids. Germline V gene data show CDR1 as DFQATT and CDR2 as SNEGSKA (reference sequence). The CDR3 DNA is TGCAGTGCTAGAGTGAATTGGATGGGGGGCGAGCAGTACTTC. Translated, it gives CSARVNWMGGEQYF.